This is a list of T cell receptor beta chains from one sample in a study of T cells after yellow fever vaccination. TCRdb processed the 5' RACE reads anew with MiXCR; each CDR3 protein has one entry. The sample holds around 550,000 distinct CDR3 sequences, roughly a fifth seen once. Material: PBMCs, obtained 15 days after the yellow fever booster vaccination. These receptor sequences come from a man aged 25-40 years who received the YFV17D yellow fever vaccine. Each CDR3 is given with its conserved first and last residue. The D gene is left open where the match is weak. Expanded clones are given a class, and other clones once, few, many or no size at all.

>TRBV20-1|.|TRBJ2-1|.
CSASGPTYNEQFF
TGCAGTGCTAGCGGCCCGACTTACAATGAGCAGTTCTTC
>TRBV7-2|.|TRBJ2-7|.
CASSLEASGREQYF
TGTGCCAGCAGCTTAGAAGCCTCAGGGAGGGAGCAGTACTTC
>TRBV20-1|.|TRBJ2-7|.
CSARAMGATGTYEQYF
TGCAGTGCTAGAGCGATGGGGGCCACGGGAACCTACGAGCAGTACTTC
>TRBV7-2|.|TRBJ2-5|.
CASSPPGMGETQYF
TGTGCCAGCAGCCCACCCGGGATGGGAGAGACCCAGTACTTC
>TRBV7-2|.|TRBJ2-7|.
CASSYGDRATKQYF
TGTGCCAGCAGCTATGGAGACAGAGCTACGAAGCAGTACTTC
>TRBV6-5|.|TRBJ2-1|few
CASSYPDWGADEQFF
TGTGCCAGCAGTTACCCCGACTGGGGGGCGGATGAGCAGTTCTTC
>TRBV20-1|.|TRBJ2-7|few
CSALDSNYEQYF
TGCAGTGCCTTGGACAGTAACTACGAGCAGTACTTC
>TRBV7-2|.|TRBJ2-3|many
CASSLGLTDTQYF
TGTGCCAGCAGCCTTGGGCTCACAGATACGCAGTATTTT
>TRBV18|.|TRBJ2-7|few
CASRDQAGRSYEQYF
TGTGCCAGCCGCGACCAGGCGGGACGATCCTACGAGCAGTACTTC
>TRBV7-9|TRBD1|TRBJ2-1|many
CASLRDREYNEQFF
TGTGCCTCTCTCCGGGACAGAGAATACAATGAGCAGTTCTTC
>TRBV5-4|.|TRBJ2-4|.
CASGPQNIQYF
TGTGCCAGCGGCCCTCAAAACATTCAGTACTTC
>TRBV7-9|.|TRBJ2-2|many
CASSLARVTGELFF
TGTGCCAGCAGCTTAGCGCGCGTCACCGGGGAGCTGTTTTTT
>TRBV7-2|.|TRBJ2-1|once
CASSPRRGGLSNNEQFF
TGTGCCAGCAGCCCTAGGAGGGGGGGCTTGAGTAACAATGAGCAGTTCTTC
>TRBV20-1|.|TRBJ2-3|few
CSARVPGATDTQYF
TGCAGTGCTAGAGTCCCCGGAGCCACAGATACGCAGTATTTT
>TRBV9|.|TRBJ2-2|.
CASSVVYGSGLPYTGELFF
TGTGCCAGCAGCGTAGTATATGGGTCCGGACTACCCTACACCGGGGAGCTGTTTTTT
>TRBV27|TRBD2|TRBJ2-5|.
CASSLNSDWGGETQYF
TGTGCCAGCAGTCTTAACTCTGACTGGGGGGGAGAGACCCAGTACTTC
>TRBV5-6|.|TRBJ1-6|.
CASSLWTAVGFPDSPLHF
TGTGCCAGCAGCTTGTGGACAGCGGTCGGTTTCCCTGATTCACCCCTCCACTTT
>TRBV4-3|TRBD2|TRBJ2-3|.
CASSQRTSGRAETDTQYF
TGCGCCAGCAGCCAGAGGACTAGCGGGAGGGCAGAAACAGATACGCAGTATTTT
>TRBV27|.|TRBJ2-5|.
CASSLFPASSNGETQYF
TGTGCCAGCAGTTTATTCCCCGCTAGTTCGAACGGGGAGACCCAGTACTTC
>TRBV7-2|.|TRBJ2-7|many
CASSLGQGVYEQYF
TGTGCCAGCAGTTTAGGGCAGGGAGTCTACGAGCAGTACTTC
>TRBV20-1|TRBD1|TRBJ2-1|.
CSARETGSEQFF
TGCAGTGCTAGAGAGACAGGGAGTGAGCAGTTCTTC
>TRBV20-1|TRBD2|TRBJ2-1|few
CSARSVWGLAGTLSYNEQFF
TGCAGTGCTAGGTCCGTGTGGGGACTAGCGGGAACTTTATCCTACAATGAGCAGTTCTTC
>TRBV5-1|TRBD2|TRBJ2-1|few
CASSIKGLDAEQFF
TGCGCCAGCAGCATTAAGGGACTAGACGCTGAGCAGTTCTTC
>TRBV5-1|.|TRBJ2-7|few
CASSQPGDTTYEQYF
TGCGCCAGCAGCCAACCTGGGGACACTACCTACGAGCAGTACTTC
>TRBV18|.|TRBJ2-5|few
CASSRFQITQETQYF
TGTGCCAGCTCGCGGTTCCAAATAACGCAAGAGACCCAGTACTTC
>TRBV6-2/TRBV6-3|TRBD2|TRBJ2-1|once
CASGRAGGSYNEQFF
TGTGCCAGCGGGCGAGCGGGAGGTTCCTACAATGAGCAGTTCTTC
>TRBV19|.|TRBJ2-1|.
CASSIGIPSYNEQFF
TGTGCCAGTAGTATAGGGATCCCCTCCTACAATGAGCAGTTCTTC
>TRBV10-2|TRBD2|TRBJ2-1|few
CASSEDSGWNEQFF
TGCGCCAGCAGTGAAGATAGCGGGTGGAATGAGCAGTTCTTC
>TRBV5-6|.|TRBJ2-1|.
CASSFSNNEQFF
TGTGCCAGCAGCTTCAGCAACAATGAGCAGTTCTTC
>TRBV7-9|TRBD2|TRBJ2-2|.
CASSPAGTSAWELFF
TGTGCCAGCAGCCCCGCCGGGACTAGCGCCTGGGAGCTGTTTTTT
>TRBV5-6|TRBD2|TRBJ2-7|.
CASSFIPSGRHEQYF
TGTGCCAGCAGCTTCATCCCTAGCGGGAGACACGAGCAGTACTTC
>TRBV20-1|.|TRBJ2-5|many
CSASRAPDETQYF
TGCAGTGCTAGCCGGGCCCCCGATGAGACCCAGTACTTC
>TRBV20-1|.|TRBJ2-4|.
CSARARRDIQYF
TGCAGTGCTAGAGCTCGGAGGGACATTCAGTACTTC
>TRBV29-1|.|TRBJ2-2|few
CSVGPYRDTGELFF
TGCAGCGTTGGGCCTTACAGGGACACCGGGGAGCTGTTTTTT
>TRBV7-9|.|TRBJ2-5|few
CASIQGGLYGTQYF
TGTGCCAGCATCCAGGGGGGGTTGTATGGGACCCAGTACTTC
>TRBV20-1|TRBD2|TRBJ2-1|few
CSARWLAGGPYNEQFF
TGCAGTGCTAGATGGCTAGCGGGAGGGCCATACAATGAGCAGTTCTTC
>TRBV10-2|.|TRBJ2-2|.
CASSVGGQIGELFF
TGCGCCAGCAGTGTCGGGGGGCAGATCGGGGAGCTGTTTTTT
>TRBV11-2|.|TRBJ1-1|.
CASSLGGRVAAFF
TGTGCCAGCAGCTTAGGAGGCAGGGTGGCAGCTTTCTTT
>TRBV6-5|.|TRBJ2-5|.
CASSYRTSSWGETQYF
TGTGCCAGCAGTTACCGCACTAGCAGCTGGGGGGAGACCCAGTACTTC
>TRBV7-2|TRBD2|TRBJ2-7|.
CASSLGTGGPWEQYF
TGTGCCAGCAGCTTAGGTACGGGAGGGCCGTGGGAGCAGTACTTC
>TRBV29-1|TRBD2|TRBJ2-3|many
CSVPGLAVTDTQYF
TGCAGCGTTCCAGGACTAGCGGTCACAGATACGCAGTATTTT
>TRBV29-1|.|TRBJ1-1|.
CSVTKGLLEAFF
TGCAGCGTAACGAAAGGGCTGCTTGAAGCTTTCTTT
>TRBV10-3|.|TRBJ2-7|.
CAISEPQQRLSFYEQYF
TGTGCCATCAGTGAGCCGCAGCAACGACTGAGTTTCTACGAGCAGTACTTC
>TRBV7-2|.|TRBJ2-5|.
CASRTQETQYF
TGTGCCAGCAGAACACAAGAGACCCAGTACTTC
>TRBV5-1|TRBD2|TRBJ2-1|few
CASSLEGTSPGEQFF
TGCGCCAGCAGCTTGGAGGGGACTAGTCCAGGCGAGCAGTTCTTC
>TRBV3-1|TRBD1|TRBJ2-7|few
CASSLTGTGNYEQYF
TGTGCCAGCAGCCTAACCGGGACAGGGAATTACGAGCAGTACTTC
>TRBV12-3/TRBV12-4|.|TRBJ2-6|.
CASWLDGANVLTF
TGTGCCAGCTGGTTGGATGGGGCCAACGTCCTGACTTTC
>TRBV29-1|.|TRBJ2-7|few
CSVESVGSLAYEQYF
TGCAGCGTTGAAAGTGTGGGGAGCTTGGCCTACGAGCAGTACTTC
>TRBV7-9|.|TRBJ1-1|few
CASSLTGPGTEAFF
TGTGCCAGCAGCTTAACGGGACCTGGGACTGAAGCTTTCTTT
>TRBV16|.|TRBJ2-7|.
CASSQWVGESSYEQYF
TGTGCCAGCAGCCAATGGGTCGGTGAGAGCTCCTACGAGCAGTACTTC
>TRBV20-1|.|TRBJ2-7|.
CSASDDYEQYF
TGCAGTGCTAGCGATGACTACGAGCAGTACTTC
>TRBV5-5|.|TRBJ2-3|few
CASSLWGEDTQYF
TGTGCCAGCAGCTTATGGGGGGAAGATACGCAGTATTTT
>TRBV9|TRBD2|TRBJ2-7|few
CASSSPSSGASYEQYF
TGTGCCAGCAGCTCCCCCTCTAGCGGGGCCTCCTACGAGCAGTACTTC